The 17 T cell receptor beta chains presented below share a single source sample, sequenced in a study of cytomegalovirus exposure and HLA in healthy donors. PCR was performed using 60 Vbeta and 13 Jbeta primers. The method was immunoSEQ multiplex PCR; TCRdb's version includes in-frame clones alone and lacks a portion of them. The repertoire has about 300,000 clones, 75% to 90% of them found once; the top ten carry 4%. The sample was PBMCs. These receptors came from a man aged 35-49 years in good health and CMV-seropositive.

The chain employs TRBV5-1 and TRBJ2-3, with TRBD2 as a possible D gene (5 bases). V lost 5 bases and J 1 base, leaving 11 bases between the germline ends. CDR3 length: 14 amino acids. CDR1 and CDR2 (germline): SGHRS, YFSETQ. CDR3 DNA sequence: TGCGCCAGCAGACGGGAACGTCGCACAGATACGCAGTATTTT. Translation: CASRRERRTDTQYF.

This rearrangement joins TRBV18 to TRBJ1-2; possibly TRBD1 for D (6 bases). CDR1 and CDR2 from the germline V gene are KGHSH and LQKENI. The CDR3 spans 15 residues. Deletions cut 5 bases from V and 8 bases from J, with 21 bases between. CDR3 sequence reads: CASSDLDSLSLGYTF. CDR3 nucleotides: TGTGCCAGCTCAGACCTGGACAGCCTTAGCTTAGGCTACACCTTC.

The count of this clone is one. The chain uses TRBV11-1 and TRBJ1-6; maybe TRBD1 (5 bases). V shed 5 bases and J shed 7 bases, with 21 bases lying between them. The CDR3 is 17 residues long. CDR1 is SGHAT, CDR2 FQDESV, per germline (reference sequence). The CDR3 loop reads CASSPTRRAGVNSPLHF. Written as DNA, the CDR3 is TGTGCCAGCAGCCCTACCCGCCGGGCGGGGGTAAATTCACCCCTCCACTTT.

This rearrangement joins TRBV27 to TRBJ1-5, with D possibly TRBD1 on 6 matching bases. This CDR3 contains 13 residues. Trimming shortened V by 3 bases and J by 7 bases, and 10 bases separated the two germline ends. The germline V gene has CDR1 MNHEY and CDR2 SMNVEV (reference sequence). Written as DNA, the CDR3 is TGTGCCAGCAGTTTTCAGGGGCCCCAGCCCCAGCATTTT. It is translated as CASSFQGPQPQHF.

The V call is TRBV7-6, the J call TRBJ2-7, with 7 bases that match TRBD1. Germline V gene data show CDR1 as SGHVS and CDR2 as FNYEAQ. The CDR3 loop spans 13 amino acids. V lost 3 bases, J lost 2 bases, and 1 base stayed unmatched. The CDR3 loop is CASSFGQAYEQYF. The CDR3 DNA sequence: TGTGCCAGCAGCTTTGGACAGGCCTACGAGCAGTACTTC.

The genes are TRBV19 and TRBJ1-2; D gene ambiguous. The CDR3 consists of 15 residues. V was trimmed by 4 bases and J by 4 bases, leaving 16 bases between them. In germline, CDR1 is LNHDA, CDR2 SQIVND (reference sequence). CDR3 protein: CASSTGTRRAYGYTF. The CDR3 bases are TGTGCCAGTAGTACGGGAACTCGTAGGGCCTATGGCTACACCTTC.

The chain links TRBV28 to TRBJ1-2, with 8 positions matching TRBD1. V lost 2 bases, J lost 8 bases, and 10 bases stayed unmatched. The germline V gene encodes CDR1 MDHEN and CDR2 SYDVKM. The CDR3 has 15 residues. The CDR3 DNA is TGTGCCAGCAGTTTAGAGGCCCACAGGGGGGGAGGCTACACCTTC. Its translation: CASSLEAHRGGGYTF.

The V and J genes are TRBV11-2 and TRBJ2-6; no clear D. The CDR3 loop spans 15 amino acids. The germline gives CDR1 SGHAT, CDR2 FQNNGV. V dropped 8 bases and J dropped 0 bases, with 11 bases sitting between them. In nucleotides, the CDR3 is TGTGCCAGCTGCCCCAGGCCCTCTGGGGCCAACGTCCTGACTTTC. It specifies CASCPRPSGANVLTF.

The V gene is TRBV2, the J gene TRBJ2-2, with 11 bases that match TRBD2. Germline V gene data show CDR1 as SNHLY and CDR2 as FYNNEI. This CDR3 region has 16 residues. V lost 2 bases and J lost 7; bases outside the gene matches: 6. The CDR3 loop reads CASSEFLAGGSGELFF. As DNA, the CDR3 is TGTGCCAGCAGTGAATTTCTAGCGGGAGGTAGCGGGGAGCTGTTTTTT.

CDR3 protein: CASSPRGAGVGGEQYF. CDR3 DNA: TGTGCCAGCAGTCCAAGGGGGGCGGGAGTAGGTGGCGAGCAGTACTTC. The V call is TRBV28, the J call TRBJ2-7; a weak D match, TRBD2 (7 bases). The CDR3 is made up of 16 amino acids. Trimming pared 5 bases from V and 6 bases from J, leaving 23 bases between. Per germline, CDR1 MDHEN and CDR2 SYDVKM.

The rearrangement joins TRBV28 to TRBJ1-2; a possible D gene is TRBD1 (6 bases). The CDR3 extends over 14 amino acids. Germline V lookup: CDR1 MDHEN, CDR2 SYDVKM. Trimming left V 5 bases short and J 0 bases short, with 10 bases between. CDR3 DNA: TGTGCCAGCAGTCCCTGGACAGCTAACTATGGCTACACCTTC. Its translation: CASSPWTANYGYTF.

The CDR3 sequence: CASKTGTAIYEQYF. The CDR3 DNA sequence: TGCGCCAGCAAGACCGGGACAGCAATCTACGAGCAGTACTTC. The chain combines TRBV5-1 with TRBJ2-7; 7 positions agree with TRBD1. The V segment lost 6 bases and the J segment 3 bases; nucleotides outside the gene matches: 9. This CDR3 region has 14 residues. The germline V gene has CDR1 SGHRS and CDR2 YFSETQ.

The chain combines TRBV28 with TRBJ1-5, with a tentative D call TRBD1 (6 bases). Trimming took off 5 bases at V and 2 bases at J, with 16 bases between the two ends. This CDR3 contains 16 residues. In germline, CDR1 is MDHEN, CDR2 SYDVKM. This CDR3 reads CASSHPGAMGNQPQHF. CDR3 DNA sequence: TGTGCCAGCAGTCACCCAGGGGCCATGGGCAATCAGCCCCAGCATTTT.

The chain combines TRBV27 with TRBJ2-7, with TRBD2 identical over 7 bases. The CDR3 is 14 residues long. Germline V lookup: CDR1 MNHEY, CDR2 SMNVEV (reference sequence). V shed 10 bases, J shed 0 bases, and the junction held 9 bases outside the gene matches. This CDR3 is CATRRAGFSYEQYF. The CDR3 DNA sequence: TGTGCCACCCGACGAGCGGGGTTCTCCTACGAGCAGTACTTC.

CDR3 sequence (DNA): TGTGCCAGCAGTGACAGGGGGGCTGAAGCTTTCTTT. Its translation is CASSDRGAEAFF. This chain connects TRBV6-6 to TRBJ1-1; 9 bases line up with TRBD1. V shed 5 bases and J 6 bases; nucleotides not matched to a gene: 1. The germline V gene encodes CDR1 MNHNY and CDR2 SVGAGI (reference sequence). The CDR3 contains 12 residues.

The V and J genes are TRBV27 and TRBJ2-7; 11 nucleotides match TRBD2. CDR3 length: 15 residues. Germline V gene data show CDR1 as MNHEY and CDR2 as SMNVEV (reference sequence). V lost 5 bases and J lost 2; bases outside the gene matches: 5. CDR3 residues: CASSVTSGRPYEQYF. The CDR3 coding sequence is TGTGCCAGCAGTGTAACTAGCGGGAGACCCTACGAGCAGTACTTC.

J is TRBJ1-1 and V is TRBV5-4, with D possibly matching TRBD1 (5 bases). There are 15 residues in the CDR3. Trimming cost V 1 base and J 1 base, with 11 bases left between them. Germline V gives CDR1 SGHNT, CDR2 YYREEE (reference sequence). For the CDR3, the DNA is TGTGCCAGCAGCTTGAGGGGCGGTGCGAACACTGAAGCTTTCTTT. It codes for CASSLRGGANTEAFF.